The 11 T cell receptor beta chains listed next were all sequenced from one sample in a study of T-cell memory formation after mild COVID-19. One entry per CDR3 protein results from TCRdb running MiXCR on the 5' RACE reads. The table includes roughly 4,000 distinct CDR3 sequences, roughly a sixth detected once. The sequenced material came from PBMCs or a T cell subset sorted from them (not recorded which). The receptors were sampled from an adult who had mild COVID-19 (a few samples of this study predate the infection). Cell type and time point are not known.

The chain carries TRBV6-2 or TRBV6-3 and TRBJ2-2, with 8 bases identical to TRBD1. From germline, CDR1 is MNHEY and CDR2 SVGEGT. Unmatched junction bases numbered 6, after V lost 6 bases and J lost 3 bases. The CDR3 covers 15 residues. The chain's CDR3 is CASRLTGVDTGELFF. The CDR3 DNA sequence: TGTGCCAGCAGGTTGACAGGGGTGGACACCGGGGAGCTGTTTTTT.

By share, this clonotype counts as medium-sized. This rearrangement joins TRBV11-2 to TRBJ2-1, with 8 nucleotides matching TRBD2. The trim removed 1 base at V and 3 bases at J, leaving 5 bases unmatched. CDR3 length: 16 residues. CDR1 is SGHAT, CDR2 FQNNGV, per germline. Written as DNA, the CDR3 is TGTGCCAGCAGCTTAGTTCCGGGGGGGTACTACAATGAGCAGTTCTTC. Translation: CASSLVPGGYYNEQFF.

This clonotype has just a few counts. The chain combines TRBV5-5 with TRBJ1-1; D may be TRBD1 (6 bases). Trimming took off 7 bases at V and 0 bases at J, with 16 bases between the two ends. Germline V CDR1 and CDR2: SGHKS, YYEKEE (reference sequence). The CDR3 is 15 amino acids. For the CDR3, the DNA is TGTGCCAGCCCCGGGGGGGGGCGAATGAACACTGAAGCTTTCTTT. The encoded protein is CASPGGGRMNTEAFF.

Concerning this clonotype itself: One end of the junction is discordant with germline, which a read error may explain. This chain links TRBV20-1 with TRBJ1-2; D not resolved. This CDR3 spans 9 amino acids. Germline V lookup: CDR1 DFQATT, CDR2 SNEGSKA (reference sequence). The CDR3 spells CRTQEQGGF. The CDR3 DNA sequence: TGCAGGACCCAGGAACAAGGAGGCTTC.

By its share, this clonotype is medium-sized. The chain uses TRBV5-1 and TRBJ2-5; the match to TRBD1 covers 11 bases. Germline V gene lookup returns CDR1 SGHRS and CDR2 YFSETQ. V trimming: 3 bases; J trimming: 5 bases; junction bases outside the gene matches: 9. This CDR3 region has 16 residues. CDR3 amino acids: CASSYFGQGAYETQYF. The DNA of the CDR3 is TGCGCCAGCAGCTATTTCGGACAGGGGGCATATGAGACCCAGTACTTC.

This clonotype rates as medium-sized. The rearrangement links TRBV29-1 to TRBJ2-1; 11 positions agree with TRBD2. Germline CDR1 SQVTM, CDR2 ANQGSEA. V gave up 7 bases and J gave up 9 bases; unmatched junction bases: 8. This CDR3 comprises 13 residues. CDR3 region: CSAPRLAGIEQFF. Written as DNA, the CDR3 is TGCAGCGCACCCCGACTAGCGGGGATTGAGCAGTTCTTC.

By share, this clonotype counts as medium-sized. This rearrangement joins TRBV6-6 to TRBJ2-5, with 9 bases that match TRBD1. There are 14 residues in the CDR3. CDR1 and CDR2 from the germline V gene are MNHNY and SVGAGI (reference sequence). V trimming: 6 bases; J trimming: 1 base; junction bases outside the gene matches: 3. CDR3 DNA: TGTGCCAGCAGACAGGACAGGGGCCAAGAGACCCAGTACTTC. Amino acid sequence: CASRQDRGQETQYF.

This clonotype was seen at least ten times. The chain couples TRBV21-1 to TRBJ1-3; whether TRBD1, the table's D call, matches the DNA was not checked. TRBV21-1 is shown as a pseudogene. The CDR3 covers 14 residues. CDR3 sequence (DNA): TGTGCCAGCAGCAAGGGACATTACGGAAACACCATATATTTT. Its protein product is CASSKGHYGNTIYF.

In its sample, this clonotype is medium-sized. The chain carries TRBV20-1 and TRBJ2-5, with 10 bases fitting TRBD1. The V and J ends lost 6 bases and 5 bases, in that order; junction bases with no gene match: 6. The CDR3 has 13 amino acids. Germline assignment: CDR1 DFQATT and CDR2 SNEGSKA (reference sequence). The CDR3 here is CSAPGTGEETQYF. DNA of the CDR3: TGCAGTGCCCCCGGGACAGGGGAGGAGACCCAGTACTTC.

By share, this clonotype ranks as medium-sized. This CDR3 is CASSYARPNYEQYF. CDR3 nucleotides: TGTGCCAGCAGTTACGCGCGACCAAACTACGAGCAGTACTTC. This chain joins TRBV6-2 or TRBV6-3 and TRBJ2-7, with unresolved D. CDR3 size: 14 residues. Germline V gene data show CDR1 as MNHEY and CDR2 as SVGEGT. V was trimmed by 2 bases and J by 3 bases, leaving 11 bases between them.

This clonotype was picked up many times. A read error is possible here, since a much larger clone lies one base away. This chain joins TRBV4-3 and TRBJ2-3; D is perhaps TRBD1 (6 bases). Germline V gene sequence: CDR1 LGHNA, CDR2 YSLEER. CDR3 size: 15 residues. Trimming removed 4 bases at V and 6 bases at J, with 17 bases between. The CDR3 region has the DNA TGCGCCAGCAGCCTAACAGGGACGGGTGCGGATACGCAGTATTTT. It yields the protein CASSLTGTGADTQYF.